The entry below gives a single TCR beta chain sequence along with its context. Naive CD8 populations comprised CD45RO-negative cells positively selected for CCR7, excluding terminally differentiated effector memory CD45RA+ cells. Trimming removed 6 bases at V and 0 bases at J, with 32 bases between. Germline V lookup: CDR1 SNHLY, CDR2 FYNNEI. The CDR3 length is 21 residues. The entry originates in a study of shared clonotypes between healthy human individuals. Measured with immunoSEQ multiplex PCR; TCRdb has only the in-frame clones, and not every one. This sample has 450,000 to 700,000 clones, with over 95% found just once.

Sequencing was done on a sample of naive CD8+ T cells sorted from blood. The J gene is TRBJ1-1, the V gene TRBV2; tentatively, D is TRBD1 (5 bases). The origin of this receptor is a woman aged 25 to 45 in good health. The CDR3 is CASSPRFYSDNRPRVNTEAFF. CDR3 coding DNA: TGTGCCAGCAGCCCCCGGTTCTATTCGGACAATAGGCCCCGGGTGAACACTGAAGCTTTCTTT.